Included here is one TCR beta chain sequence, with context. These data come from a study of T cell responses to AZD1222 COVID-19 vaccine. Profiled with immunoSEQ multiplex PCR; TCRdb holds only in-frame clones, not every one. The sample lists around 84,000 clones, just over 90% occurring once. The origin of this receptor is an adult in good health. This material consisted of peripheral blood, taken on day 0 of MenACWY control vaccination.

CDR3 loop: CSAGQGLNSPLHF. The CDR3 nucleotides read TGCAGCGCTGGACAGGGCCTCAATTCACCCCTCCACTTT. The chain joins TRBV29-1 to TRBJ1-6; 8 nucleotides line up with TRBD1. The CDR3 loop spans 13 amino acids. The V gene end was trimmed by 7 bases and the J gene end by 7 bases; junction bases not matched to a gene: 6. The germline CDR1 and CDR2 sequences are SQVTM and ANQGSEA. Complete variable domain (other parts from reference TRBV29-1 and TRBJ1-6): SAVISQKPSRDICQRGTSLTIQCQVDSQVTMMFWYRQQPGQSLTLIATANQGSEATYESGFVIDKFPISRPNLTFSTLTVSNMSPEDSSIYLCSAGQGLNSPLHFGNGTRLTVT.